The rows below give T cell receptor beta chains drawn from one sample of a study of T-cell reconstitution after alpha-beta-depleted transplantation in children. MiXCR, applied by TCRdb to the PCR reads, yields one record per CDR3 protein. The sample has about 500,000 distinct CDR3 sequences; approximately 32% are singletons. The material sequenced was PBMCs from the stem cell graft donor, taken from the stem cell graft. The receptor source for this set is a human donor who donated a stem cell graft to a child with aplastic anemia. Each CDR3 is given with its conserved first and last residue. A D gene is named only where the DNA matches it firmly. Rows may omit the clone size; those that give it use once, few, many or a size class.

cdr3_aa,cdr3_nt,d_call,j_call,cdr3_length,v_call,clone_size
CASSQVPSGSSFSYNEQFF,TGTGCCAGCAGCCAAGTTCCCAGCGGGAGCAGTTTCTCCTACAATGAGCAGTTCTTC,TRBD2,TRBJ2-1,19,TRBV3-1,.
CARGVGEAHNEQFF,TGTGCCAGAGGAGTAGGGGAGGCCCACAATGAGCAGTTCTTC,.,TRBJ2-1,14,TRBV7-9,.
CASSLGGLAGGEQYF,TGTGCCAGCAGCTTGGGCGGGCTAGCGGGAGGCGAGCAGTACTTC,TRBD2,TRBJ2-7,15,TRBV5-4,.
CASSLARGSGANGLTF,TGTGCCAGCAGCTTAGCTAGGGGCTCTGGGGCCAACGGCCTGACTTTC,.,TRBJ2-6,16,TRBV11-2,.
CASSLRQVNTEAFF,TGTGCCAGCAGTTTGAGGCAGGTGAACACTGAAGCTTTCTTT,.,TRBJ1-1,14,TRBV12-3/TRBV12-4,few
CASSRALQSSYNEQFF,TGTGCCAGCAGCAGAGCTTTACAGAGCTCCTACAATGAGCAGTTCTTC,.,TRBJ2-1,16,TRBV12-3/TRBV12-4,.
CATSRDGWGVNTEAFF,TGTGCCACCAGCAGAGATGGTTGGGGGGTGAACACTGAAGCTTTCTTT,.,TRBJ1-1,16,TRBV15,.
CASSLGVEDRIFTEAFF,TGTGCCAGCAGCTTGGGGGTAGAGGACCGCATCTTTACTGAAGCTTTCTTT,.,TRBJ1-1,17,TRBV5-6,.
CASSPGRNYEQYF,TGTGCCAGCTCACCAGGGAGGAACTACGAGCAGTACTTC,.,TRBJ2-7,13,TRBV18,.
CASSLGGSWETQYF,TGCGCCAGCAGCTTGGGAGGGTCTTGGGAGACCCAGTACTTC,.,TRBJ2-5,14,TRBV5-1,.
CSVREISTEAFF,TGCAGCGTTCGAGAGATAAGCACTGAAGCTTTCTTT,.,TRBJ1-1,12,TRBV29-1,few
CASSPRGGGEDF,TGTGCCAGCAGTCCGCGGGGCGGGGGTGAAGACTTC,TRBD2,TRBJ2-7,12,TRBV6-2/TRBV6-3,few
CASSLGASGRGNEQFF,TGCGCCAGCAGCTTGGGGGCTAGCGGGAGAGGCAATGAGCAGTTCTTC,TRBD2,TRBJ2-1,16,TRBV5-1,few
CASSAGFTDTQYF,TGCGCCAGCTCCGCCGGTTTCACAGATACGCAGTATTTT,.,TRBJ2-3,13,TRBV5-1,.
CAISGHPRERVNTEAFF,TGTGCCATCAGTGGACACCCTAGAGAGAGGGTGAACACTGAAGCTTTCTTT,.,TRBJ1-1,17,TRBV10-3,few
CSADGGTGNTIYF,TGCAGTGCGGATGGGGGTACTGGAAACACCATATATTTT,.,TRBJ1-3,13,TRBV20-1,few
CASSLGSGTSYEQYF,TGTGCCAGCAGCTTGGGAAGCGGGACCTCCTACGAGCAGTACTTC,TRBD2,TRBJ2-7,15,TRBV5-5,few
CASSSAVTEAFF,TGTGCCAGCAGCTCCGCAGTAACTGAAGCTTTCTTT,.,TRBJ1-1,12,TRBV5-5,few
CSAPDRALNSPLHF,TGCAGTGCTCCGGACAGGGCCCTCAATTCACCCCTCCACTTT,TRBD1,TRBJ1-6,14,TRBV20-1,few
CASSAGLAGDYNEQFF,TGCGCCAGCAGCGCCGGACTAGCGGGGGATTACAATGAGCAGTTCTTC,TRBD2,TRBJ2-1,16,TRBV5-1,.
CSAPIPGIDTQYF,TGCAGTGCTCCCATCCCGGGGATAGATACGCAGTATTTT,.,TRBJ2-3,13,TRBV20-1,.
CASSVVSGTYNEQFF,TGTGCCAGCAGCGTAGTAAGCGGTACCTACAATGAGCAGTTCTTC,.,TRBJ2-1,15,TRBV9,.